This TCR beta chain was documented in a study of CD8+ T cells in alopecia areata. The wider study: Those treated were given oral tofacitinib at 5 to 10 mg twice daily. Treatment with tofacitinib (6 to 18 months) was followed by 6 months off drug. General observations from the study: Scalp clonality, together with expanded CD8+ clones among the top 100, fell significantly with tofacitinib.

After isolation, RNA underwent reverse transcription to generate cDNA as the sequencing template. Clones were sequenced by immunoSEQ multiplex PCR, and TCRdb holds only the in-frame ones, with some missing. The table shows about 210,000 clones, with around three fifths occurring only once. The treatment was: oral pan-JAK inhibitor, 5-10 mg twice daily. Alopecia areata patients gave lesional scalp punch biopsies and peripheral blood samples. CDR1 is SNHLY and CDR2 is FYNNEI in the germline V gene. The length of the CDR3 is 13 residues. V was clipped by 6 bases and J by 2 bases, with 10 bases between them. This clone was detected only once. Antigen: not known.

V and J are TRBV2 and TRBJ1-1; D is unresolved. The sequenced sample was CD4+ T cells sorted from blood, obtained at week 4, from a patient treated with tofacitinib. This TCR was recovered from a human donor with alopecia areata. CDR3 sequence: CASSNKINTEAFF. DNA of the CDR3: TGTGCCAGCAGCAACAAAATTAACACTGAAGCTTTCTTT.